These T cell receptor beta chains were read from a single sample in a study of identifying expanded T cells in peripheral blood. Sequenced by immunoSEQ multiplex PCR; TCRdb stores in-frame clones only, minus some. The sample records 100,000 or so clones, approximately 89% being singletons. The sample was blood. The receptors come from a person aged 18 to 70 in good health. Each CDR3 is given without its conserved first and last residue.

TRBV2,TRBJ2-3,ASSTSGGSRTDTQY
TRBV4-1,TRBJ1-2,ASSQDPGFYGYT
TRBV5-6,TRBJ2-7,ASSLVAGKSYEQY
TRBV19,TRBJ1-5,ASNGQWASNQPQH
TRBV5-1,TRBJ2-7,ASSWGDRSYEQY
TRBV7-2,TRBJ1-2,ASSLRGVLARGNYGYT
TRBV7-2,TRBJ2-1,ASSGLASSYNEQF
TRBV5-1,TRBJ2-1,ASSSDRRGVNEQF
TRBV18,TRBJ2-2,ASSLTGNTGELF
TRBV6-1,TRBJ1-6,ASSSSQDSPLH
TRBV2,TRBJ1-2,ASSAHRGGYT
TRBV6-6,TRBJ1-5,ASTRGQLYQPQH
TRBV6-5,TRBJ2-4,ASRVTGGHIQY
TRBV27,TRBJ1-1,ASSLQGSGGLGAF
TRBV10-3,TRBJ2-5,AIRGEETQY
TRBV5-4,TRBJ2-2,ASSYGKNTGELF
TRBV4-3,TRBJ2-2,ASSQSGSGTGELF
TRBV30,TRBJ1-6,AWSGDRGAGPLH
TRBV11-1,TRBJ2-7,ASSSGQGAYEQY
TRBV5-4,TRBJ1-1,ASSLPSGLNTEAF
TRBV28,TRBJ1-2,ASRRQGAPLHT
TRBV30,TRBJ1-1,ASEPPAGTEAF
TRBV29-1,TRBJ1-1,SVAGQMNTEAF
TRBV5-5,TRBJ2-7,ASSLQFGAPYEQY
TRBV2,TRBJ1-3,ASSEGAAIY
TRBV19,TRBJ1-5,ASSSISDMRSNQPQH
TRBV5-4,TRBJ1-1,ASSRGPLNTEAF
TRBV18,TRBJ2-5,ASSPPGGIRETQY
TRBV10-3,TRBJ1-1,AITGDRGNTEAF